This note documents a single TCR beta chain sequence. Its antigen is not known. Via MiXCR, TCRdb re-called the 5' RACE reads, giving one row per CDR3 protein. The sample holds about 340,000 distinct CDR3 sequences, 20% to 25% seen once. The data originate from a study of T-cell memory formation after mild COVID-19. Findings and limits, study-wide: Contracting CD4+ clones were located mainly in CM and EM, and CD8+ clones in EMRA. Contracting clones from day 15 to 85 had balanced CD4/CD8; later expanders favoured CD4+.

This CDR3 comprises 15 residues. Germline V lookup: CDR1 MNHEY, CDR2 SVGAGI. V lost 5 bases and J lost 4, with 18 bases in between. Sequenced input: PBMCs or a T cell subset sorted from them (not recorded which). The genes are TRBV6-5 and TRBJ2-7; TRBD1 or TRBD2 may be the D gene (5 bases each). The sequence was collected from an adult woman who had mild COVID-19 (a few samples of this study predate the infection). Cell type and time point are not known. The CDR3 DNA follows: TGTGCCAGCAGTCGTAACCGGGACGGTAAATACGAGCAGTACTTC. It codes for CASSRNRDGKYEQYF.